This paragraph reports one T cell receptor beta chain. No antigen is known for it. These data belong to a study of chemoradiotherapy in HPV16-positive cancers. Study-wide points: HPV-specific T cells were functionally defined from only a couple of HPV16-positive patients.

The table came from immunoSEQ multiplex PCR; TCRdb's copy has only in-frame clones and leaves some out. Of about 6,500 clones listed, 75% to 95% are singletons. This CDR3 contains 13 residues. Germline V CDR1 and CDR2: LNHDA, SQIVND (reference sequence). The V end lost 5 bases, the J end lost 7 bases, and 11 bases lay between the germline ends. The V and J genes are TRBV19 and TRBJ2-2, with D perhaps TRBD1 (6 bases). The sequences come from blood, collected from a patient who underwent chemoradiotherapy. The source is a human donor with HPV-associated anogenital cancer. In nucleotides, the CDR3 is TGTGCCAGTAGTTGGCCAGGGGTCGGGGAGCTGTTTTTT. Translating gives CASSWPGVGELFF.